This T cell receptor (beta chain) is from a study of Tregs in tolerant kidney transplant recipients. Looked up from germline, CDR1 is SGHRS and CDR2 is YFSETQ. The length of the CDR3 is 15 residues. Trimming removed 6 bases at V and 8 bases at J, with 20 bases between. Sequencing used immunoSEQ multiplex PCR; TCRdb keeps in-frame clones, though not all of them. The sample consists of over 50,000 clones, around 83% of them appearing once. This rearrangement joins TRBV5-1 to TRBJ1-4; D is unclear. The sequence came from a human donor in good health. Material for sequencing was CD4+ T cells from blood. In DNA, the CDR3 is TGCGCCAGCACCCAAGGTGGTGCGGGAGAAGAAAAACTGTTTTTT. It encodes CASTQGGAGEEKLFF.